The 9 T cell receptor beta chains below were found in one sample sequenced in a study of T cells in Graves' hyperthyroidism and ophthalmopathy. Authors of the study amplified TCR beta CDR3 regions from RNA transcripts. The study used the HTBI primer set for a first-round RT-PCR of the TCR CDR3. TCRdb re-derived calls from the multiplex PCR reads in MiXCR, one entry per CDR3 protein. Among a few hundred thousand distinct CDR3 sequences listed, about 19% were seen once. Sequencing used blood. These receptors all stem from a man aged 50-60 years with Graves' ophthalmopathy.

The chain carries TRBV11-2 and TRBJ1-4; no clear D gene. Germline V lookup: CDR1 SGHAT, CDR2 FQNNGV. The ends were cut back, 1 base at V and 7 bases at J, with 16 bases in the middle. The CDR3 contains 16 residues. As DNA, the CDR3 is TGTGCCAGCAGCTTAGGTCCGGCAGGTTCTATTGAAAAACTGTTTTTT. Its protein is CASSLGPAGSIEKLFF.

V is TRBV6-2 or TRBV6-3 and J is TRBJ2-7, with D perhaps matching TRBD1 (6 bases). Germline CDR1 is MNHEY and CDR2 is SVGEGT. Trimming pared 3 bases from V and 5 bases from J, leaving 8 bases between. The CDR3 is 12 residues long. The CDR3 DNA is TGTGCCAGCAGTTATGGGGGCCACGAGCAGTACTTC. Amino acids: CASSYGGHEQYF.

CDR3 sequence reads: CASSFETGRYEQYF. CDR3 DNA sequence: TGTGCCAGTAGTTTCGAGACAGGGCGCTACGAGCAGTACTTC. The V call is TRBV19, the J call TRBJ2-7; the match to TRBD1 covers 7 bases. Unmatched junction bases numbered 7, after V lost 5 bases and J lost 3 bases. Germline CDR1 LNHDA, CDR2 SQIVND (reference sequence). The CDR3 sequence is 14 residues long.

Many counts were recorded for this clonotype. V gene TRBV2 combines with J gene TRBJ2-2, with D possibly TRBD2 on 6 matching bases. This CDR3 region has 14 residues. Germline CDR1 reads SNHLY; CDR2 reads FYNNEI. The V and J ends lost 1 base and 6 bases respectively, with 9 bases between them. The DNA of the CDR3 is TGTGCCAGCAGTGAAGTGGAGGGACCCGGGGAGCTGTTTTTT. Its translation is CASSEVEGPGELFF.

A few counts support this clonotype. The rearrangement joins TRBV20-1 to TRBJ2-7; D may be TRBD2 (6 bases). The CDR3 has 14 amino acids. V lost 1 base, J lost 3 bases, and 13 bases lay in between. CDR1 is DFQATT, CDR2 SNEGSKA, per germline (reference sequence). CDR3 in amino acids: CSARVGDSNYEQYF. The CDR3 bases are TGCAGTGCTAGAGTTGGGGACTCGAACTACGAGCAGTACTTC.

In its sample, this clonotype was seen many times. This chain connects TRBV5-1 to TRBJ1-1; tentative D call: TRBD1 (6 bases). Per the germline V gene, CDR1 is SGHRS and CDR2 is YFSETQ. V shed 4 bases and J shed 0 bases, with 16 bases lying between them. This CDR3 spans 16 amino acids. CDR3 region: CASSPVRGRMNTEAFF. The CDR3 coding sequence is TGCGCCAGCAGCCCCGTGAGGGGGAGGATGAACACTGAAGCTTTCTTT. Using reference TRBV5-1 and TRBJ1-1 for the parts outside the CDR3, the full variable domain is KAGVTQTPRYLIKTRGQQVTLSCSPISGHRSVSWYQQTPGQGLQFLFEYFSETQRNKGNFPGRFSGRQFSNSRSEMNVSTLELGDSALYLCASSPVRGRMNTEAFFGQGTRLTVV.

A note on this clonotype: This clone may be a read error of a much larger clone one base away. The chain employs TRBV7-2 and TRBJ2-5, with D perhaps being TRBD1 or TRBD2 (6 bases each). CDR1 and CDR2 (germline): SGHTA, FQGNSA. V was pared by 5 bases and J by 3 bases, with 19 bases between. CDR3 length: 16 residues. The CDR3 coding sequence is TGTGCCAGCAGCCTGGGGCCCACGGGGGCTGAAGAGACCCAGTACTTC. Translation: CASSLGPTGAEETQYF. Full variable domain (outside the CDR3, taken from reference TRBV7-2 and TRBJ2-5): GAGVSQSPSNKVTEKGKDVELRCDPISGHTALYWYRQSLGQGLEFLIYFQGNSAPDKSGLPSDRFSAERTGGSVSTLTIQRTQQEDSAVYLCASSLGPTGAEETQYFGPGTRLLVL.

The sample holds many counts of this clonotype. This chain connects TRBV5-1 to TRBJ2-7; D gene ambiguous. The CDR3 loop spans 19 amino acids. V gave up 3 bases and J gave up 0 bases, with 25 bases separating them. Germline values: CDR1 SGHRS, CDR2 YFSETQ. CDR3 bases: TGCGCCAGCAGCTACCGACCCCCCTTAGACGGCACGAGCTCCTACGAGCAGTACTTC. It codes for CASSYRPPLDGTSSYEQYF.

The CDR3 coding sequence is TGTGCCAGCAGCCAGGGGGCAGGGCTGAACATTCAGTACTTC. Encoded protein: CASSQGAGLNIQYF. This sequence joins TRBV7-9 and TRBJ2-4; TRBD1 matches at 8 bases. Germline CDR1 and CDR2: SEHNR and FQNEAQ (reference sequence). The CDR3 sequence is 14 residues long. Trimming removed 5 bases from V and 7 bases from J; junction bases left unmatched: 7.